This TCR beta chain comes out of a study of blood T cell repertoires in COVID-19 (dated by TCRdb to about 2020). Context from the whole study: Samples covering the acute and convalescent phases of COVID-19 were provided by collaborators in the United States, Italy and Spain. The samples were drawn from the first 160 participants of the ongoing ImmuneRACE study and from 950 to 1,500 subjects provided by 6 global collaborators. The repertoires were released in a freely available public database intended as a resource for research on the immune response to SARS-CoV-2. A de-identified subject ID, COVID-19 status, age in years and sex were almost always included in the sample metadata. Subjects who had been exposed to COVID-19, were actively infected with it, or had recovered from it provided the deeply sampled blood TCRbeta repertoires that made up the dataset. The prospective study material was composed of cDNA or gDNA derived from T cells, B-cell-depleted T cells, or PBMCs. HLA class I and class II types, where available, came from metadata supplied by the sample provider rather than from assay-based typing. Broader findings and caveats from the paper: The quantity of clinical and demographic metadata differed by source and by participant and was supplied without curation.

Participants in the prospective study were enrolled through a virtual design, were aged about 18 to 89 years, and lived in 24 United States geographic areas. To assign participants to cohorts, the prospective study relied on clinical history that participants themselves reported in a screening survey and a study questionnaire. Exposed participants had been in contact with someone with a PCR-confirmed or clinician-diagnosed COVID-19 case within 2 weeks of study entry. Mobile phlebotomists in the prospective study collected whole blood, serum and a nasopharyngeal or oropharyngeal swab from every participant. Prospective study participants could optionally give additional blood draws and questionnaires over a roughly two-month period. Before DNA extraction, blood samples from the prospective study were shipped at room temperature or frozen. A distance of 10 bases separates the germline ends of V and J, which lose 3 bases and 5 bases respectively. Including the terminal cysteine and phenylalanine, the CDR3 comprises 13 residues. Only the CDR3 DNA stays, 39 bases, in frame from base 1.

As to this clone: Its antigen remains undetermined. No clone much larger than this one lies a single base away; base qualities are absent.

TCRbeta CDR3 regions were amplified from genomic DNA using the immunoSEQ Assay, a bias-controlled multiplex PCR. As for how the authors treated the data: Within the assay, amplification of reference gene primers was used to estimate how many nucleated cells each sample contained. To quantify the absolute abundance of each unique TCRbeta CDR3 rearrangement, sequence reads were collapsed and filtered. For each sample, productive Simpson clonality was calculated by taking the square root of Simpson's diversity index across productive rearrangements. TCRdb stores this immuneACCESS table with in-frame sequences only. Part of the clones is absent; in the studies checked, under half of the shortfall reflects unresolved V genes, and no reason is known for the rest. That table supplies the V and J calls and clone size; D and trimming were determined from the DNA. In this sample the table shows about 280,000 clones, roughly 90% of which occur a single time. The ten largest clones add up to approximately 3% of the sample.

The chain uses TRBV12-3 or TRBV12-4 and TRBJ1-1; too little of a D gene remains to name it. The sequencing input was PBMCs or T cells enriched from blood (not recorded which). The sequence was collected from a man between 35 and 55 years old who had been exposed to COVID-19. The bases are TGTGCCAGCAGTTTGTATGGTGAGACTGAAGCTTTCTTT. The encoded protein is CASSLYGETEAFF.